This TCR beta chain emerged from a study of shared clonotypes between healthy human individuals. In the naive CD8 group, cells lacked CD45RO and were positively selected for CCR7, so terminally differentiated effector memory CD45RA+ cells were left out. Assay used: immunoSEQ multiplex PCR; TCRdb lists only in-frame clones, some missing. The sample records approximately 2,000,000 clones, about 94% being singletons. On this clone: Additional DNA sequences in this sample encode the identical CDR3.

V was shortened by 0 bases and J by 5 bases, with 10 bases between the two germline ends. Germline V gene data show CDR1 as ENHRY and CDR2 as SYGVKD. The CDR3 sequence is 14 residues long. The rearrangement links TRBV10-3 to TRBJ2-5, with TRBD2 as a possible D gene (6 bases). This receptor was taken from a man between 18 and 35 years old in good health. Some clones in this sample may be carry-over from other donors' samples. Source material: naive CD8+ T cells from PBMCs. The CDR3 bases are TGTGCCATCAGTGAGTCGACGGGGGAGGAGACCCAGTACTTC. This translates into CAISESTGEETQYF.